This T cell receptor beta chain is drawn from a study of neurological immune-mediated disorders. In this sample, this clonotype turned up many times. Time point noted: longitudinal time-point 1 (baseline). The CDR3 contains 16 residues. Germline-derived CDR1 and CDR2 are SGHRS and YFSETQ. The V gene lost 4 bases and the J gene lost 0 bases, with 15 bases spanning the gap. 5'RACE with 10-nucleotide random UMIs produced the cDNA. One entry per CDR3 protein, called by TCRdb with MiXCR from the 5' RACE reads. The sample lists tens of thousands of distinct CDR3 sequences, 3% to 3.5% occurring once. The rearrangement links TRBV5-1 to TRBJ2-3, with D perhaps given as TRBD1 or TRBD2 (5 bases each). The source is a woman aged 55 to 70 with multiple sclerosis. The sequencing sample was made of PBMCs. The CDR3 DNA follows: TGCGCCAGCAGCACTACCGGGACGGTTAGCACAGATACGCAGTATTTT. Its translation: CASSTTGTVSTDTQYF.